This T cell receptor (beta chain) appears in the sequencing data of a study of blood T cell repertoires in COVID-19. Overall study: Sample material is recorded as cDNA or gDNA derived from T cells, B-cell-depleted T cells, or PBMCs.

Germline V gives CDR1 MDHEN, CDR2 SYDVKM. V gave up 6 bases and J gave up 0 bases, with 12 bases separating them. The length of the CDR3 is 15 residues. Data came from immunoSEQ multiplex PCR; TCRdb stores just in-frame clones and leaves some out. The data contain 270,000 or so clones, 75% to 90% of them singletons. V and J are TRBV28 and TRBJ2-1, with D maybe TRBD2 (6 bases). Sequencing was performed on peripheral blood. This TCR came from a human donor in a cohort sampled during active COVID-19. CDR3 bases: TGTGCCAGCAGCCCAGGGAGGAGCTCCTACAATGAGCAGTTCTTC. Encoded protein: CASSPGRSSYNEQFF. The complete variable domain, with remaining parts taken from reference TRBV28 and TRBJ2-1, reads DVKVTQSSRYLVKRTGEKVFLECVQDMDHENMFWYRQDPGLGLRLIYFSYDVKMKEKGDIPEGYSVSREKKERFSLILESASTNQTSMYLCASSPGRSSYNEQFFGPGTRLTVL.